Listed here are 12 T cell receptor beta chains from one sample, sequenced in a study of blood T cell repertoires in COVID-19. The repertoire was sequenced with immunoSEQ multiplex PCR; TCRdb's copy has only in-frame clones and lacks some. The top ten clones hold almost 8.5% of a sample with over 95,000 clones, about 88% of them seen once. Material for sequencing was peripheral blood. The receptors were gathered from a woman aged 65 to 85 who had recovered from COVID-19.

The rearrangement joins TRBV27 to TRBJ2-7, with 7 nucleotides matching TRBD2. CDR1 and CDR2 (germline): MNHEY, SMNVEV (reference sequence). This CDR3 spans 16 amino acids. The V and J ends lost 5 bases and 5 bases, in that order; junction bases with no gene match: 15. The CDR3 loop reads CASSRRGGTTENEQYF. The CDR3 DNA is TGTGCCAGCAGTCGTCGCGGCGGGACTACCGAGAACGAGCAGTACTTC.

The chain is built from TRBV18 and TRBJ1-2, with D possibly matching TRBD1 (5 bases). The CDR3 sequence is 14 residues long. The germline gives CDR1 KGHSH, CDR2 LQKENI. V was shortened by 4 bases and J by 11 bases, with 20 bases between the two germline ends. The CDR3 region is CASSLTPTVQGYTF. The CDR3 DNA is TGTGCCAGCTCACTAACACCGACAGTCCAGGGTTACACCTTC. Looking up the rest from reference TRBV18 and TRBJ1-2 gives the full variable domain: NAGVMQNPRHLVRRRGQEARLRCSPMKGHSHVYWYRQLPEEGLKFMVYLQKENIIDESGMPKERFSAEFPKEGPSILRIQQVVRGDSAAYFCASSLTPTVQGYTFGSGTRLTVV.

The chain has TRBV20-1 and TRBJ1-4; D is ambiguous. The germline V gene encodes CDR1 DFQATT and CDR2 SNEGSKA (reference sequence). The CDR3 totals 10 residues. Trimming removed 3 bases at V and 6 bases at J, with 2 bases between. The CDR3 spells CSASYEKLFF. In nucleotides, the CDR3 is TGCAGTGCTAGCTATGAAAAACTGTTTTTT.

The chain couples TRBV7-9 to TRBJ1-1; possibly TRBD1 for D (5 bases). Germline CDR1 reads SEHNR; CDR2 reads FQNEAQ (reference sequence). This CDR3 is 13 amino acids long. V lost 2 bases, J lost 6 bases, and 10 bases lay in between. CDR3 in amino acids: CASSLLQGAEAFF. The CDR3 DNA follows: TGTGCCAGCAGCTTACTCCAGGGTGCTGAAGCTTTCTTT.

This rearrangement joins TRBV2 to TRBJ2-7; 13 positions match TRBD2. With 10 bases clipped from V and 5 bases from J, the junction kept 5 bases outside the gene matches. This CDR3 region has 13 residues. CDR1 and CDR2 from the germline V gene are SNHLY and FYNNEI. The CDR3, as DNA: TGTGCCACCCGACTAGCGGGAGGCCACGAGCAGTACTTC. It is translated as CATRLAGGHEQYF. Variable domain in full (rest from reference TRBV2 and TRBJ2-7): EPEVTQTPSHQVTQMGQEVILRCVPISNHLYFYWYRQILGQKVEFLVSFYNNEISEKSEIFDDQFSVERPDGSNFTLKIRSTKLEDSAMYFCATRLAGGHEQYFGPGTRLTVT.

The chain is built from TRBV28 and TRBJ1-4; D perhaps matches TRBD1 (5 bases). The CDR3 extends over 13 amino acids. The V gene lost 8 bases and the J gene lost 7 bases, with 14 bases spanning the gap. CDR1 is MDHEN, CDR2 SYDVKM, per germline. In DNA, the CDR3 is TGTGCCAGCTGGGGCGAGACCCGTGAAAAACTGTTTTTT. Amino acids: CASWGETREKLFF.

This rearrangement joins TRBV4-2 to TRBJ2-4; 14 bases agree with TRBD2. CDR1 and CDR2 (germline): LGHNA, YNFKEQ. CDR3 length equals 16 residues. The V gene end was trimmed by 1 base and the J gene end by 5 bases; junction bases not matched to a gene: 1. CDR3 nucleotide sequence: TGTGCCAGCAGCCAAGGGACTAGCGGGGGGCAAAACATTCAGTACTTC. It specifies CASSQGTSGGQNIQYF.

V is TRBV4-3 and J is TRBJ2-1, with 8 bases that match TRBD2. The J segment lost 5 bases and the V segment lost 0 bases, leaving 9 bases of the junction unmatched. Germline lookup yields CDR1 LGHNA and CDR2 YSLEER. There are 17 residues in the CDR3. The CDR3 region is CASSQDITGRAHNEQFF. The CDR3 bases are TGCGCCAGCAGCCAAGATATAACCGGGAGGGCCCACAATGAGCAGTTCTTC.

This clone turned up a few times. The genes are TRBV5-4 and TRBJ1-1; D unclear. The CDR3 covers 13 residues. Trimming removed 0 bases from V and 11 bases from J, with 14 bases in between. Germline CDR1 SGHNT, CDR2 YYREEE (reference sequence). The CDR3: CASSLGASRGAFF. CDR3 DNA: TGTGCCAGCAGCTTGGGTGCGAGTCGAGGGGCTTTCTTT.

The CDR3 protein is CASSPPGTGLGYGYTF. CDR3 in DNA: TGTGCCAGCTCACCACCGGGGACTGGACTTGGCTATGGCTACACCTTC. This sequence joins TRBV18 and TRBJ1-2; maybe TRBD1 (5 bases). The CDR3 length is 16 residues. CDR1 and CDR2 (germline): KGHSH, LQKENI. V lost 0 bases to trimming and J lost 4 bases, with 15 bases between them.

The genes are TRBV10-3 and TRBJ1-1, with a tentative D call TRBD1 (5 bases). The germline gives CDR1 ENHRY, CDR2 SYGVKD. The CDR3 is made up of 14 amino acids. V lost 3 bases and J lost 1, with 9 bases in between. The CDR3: CAISDAGENTEAFF. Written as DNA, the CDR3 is TGTGCCATCAGTGATGCGGGGGAGAACACTGAAGCTTTCTTT.

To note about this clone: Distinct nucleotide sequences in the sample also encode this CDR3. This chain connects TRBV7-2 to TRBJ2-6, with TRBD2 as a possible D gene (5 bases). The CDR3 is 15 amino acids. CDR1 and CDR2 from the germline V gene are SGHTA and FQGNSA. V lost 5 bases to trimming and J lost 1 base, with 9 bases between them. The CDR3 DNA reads TGTGCCAGCAGCCGCAGAGGGTCTGGGGCCAACGTCCTGACTTTC. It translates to CASSRRGSGANVLTF. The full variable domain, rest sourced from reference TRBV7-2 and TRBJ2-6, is GAGVSQSPSNKVTEKGKDVELRCDPISGHTALYWYRQSLGQGLEFLIYFQGNSAPDKSGLPSDRFSAERTGGSVSTLTIQRTQQEDSAVYLCASSRRGSGANVLTFGAGSRLTVL.